Included here is one T cell receptor (beta chain) sequence, with context. Sequence at one end of the junction differs from germline and may be a read error. This sample is drawn from a study of blood T cell repertoires in COVID-19. In the study's own analysis: Estimates of nucleated cell counts were drawn from the amplification of reference gene primers. The data were produced by immunoSEQ multiplex PCR, yet TCRdb's version contains in-frame clones alone and is incomplete. V and J calls and clone size are as listed in that table; D and trimming were resolved from the DNA. The repertoire has over 130,000 clones, 65% to 85% of them found once; the top ten carry around 9%. Per germline, CDR1 MGHDK and CDR2 SYGVNS. CDR3 length: 15 amino acids.

This rearrangement joins TRBV25-1 to TRBJ2-5; tentatively, D is TRBD1 (6 bases). This clonotype originated in a man aged 25-40 years with COVID-19, enrolled during active disease. The specimen sequenced was peripheral blood. The CDR3 DNA reads TGTGCCAGCAGTGGGGGTCTGGGACACCAGGAGACCCAGTACTTC. Translating it yields CASSGGLGHQETQYF.